Sequencing of this TCR beta chain was carried out in a study of blood T cells in healthy people across ages. The second PCR ran about 6 to 12 cycles with a sample-barcoded 5' primer and J-beta primers. MiXCR, run by TCRdb on the 5' RACE reads, gives a single entry per CDR3 protein. The sample includes about 580,000 distinct CDR3 sequences, 40% to 55% seen only once; the top ten take roughly 24%. The ends were cut back, 1 base at V and 7 bases at J, with 14 bases in the middle. The length of the CDR3 is 15 residues. The sample taken for sequencing was blood. The chain is built from TRBV12-3 or TRBV12-4 and TRBJ2-1; D possibly corresponds to TRBD2 (7 bases). This receptor was identified in a man older than 75 in good health. CDR3 DNA: TGTGCCAGCAGTTTAGTGGGGGGGCCGGGGAATGAGCAGTTCTTC. This codes for CASSLVGGPGNEQFF.